This is a list of T cell receptor beta chains from one sample in a study of T cells in Graves' hyperthyroidism and ophthalmopathy. TCRdb re-derived calls from the multiplex PCR reads in MiXCR, one entry per CDR3 protein. This table has around 420,000 distinct CDR3 sequences, 15% to 18% appearing once. Source material: blood. The receptors derive from a woman aged 18 to 35 with Graves' hyperthyroidism. Each CDR3 is given with its conserved first and last residue. D genes are given only for firm matches. Where a row states a size, it is once, few, many or the class of an expanded clone; other rows omit it.

v_gene,d_gene,abundance,j_gene,CDR3nt,CDR3aa
TRBV6-1,.,.,TRBJ1-1,TGTGCCAGCAGTGATGGGACTAAAGCTTTCTTT,CASSDGTKAFF
TRBV4-1,TRBD2,.,TRBJ2-5,TGCGCCAGCAGCCAACGAAGAGCGGGGGGCCCCCAAGAGACCCAGTACTTC,CASSQRRAGGPQETQYF
TRBV5-6,TRBD2,many,TRBJ2-3,TGTGCCAGCAGAGCCGCCGGGACTAAGGCGCAGTATTTT,CASRAAGTKAQYF
TRBV20-1,.,.,TRBJ1-4,TGCAGTGCTAGTCAAGCTAATGAAAAACTATTTTTT,CSASQANEKLFF
TRBV6-6,.,many,TRBJ1-2,TGTGCCAGCAGTTACTCTTTTTCTTGGAGTGGCTACACCTTC,CASSYSFSWSGYTF
TRBV10-3,TRBD2,.,TRBJ2-3,TGTGCCATCAGTGAGAGTTTTTGGACTAGCGGGGGGAACACAGATACGCAGTATTTT,CAISESFWTSGGNTDTQYF
TRBV7-9,TRBD1,.,TRBJ2-2,TGTGCCAGCAGCCACTACCGGGACAGAAACACCGGGGAGCTGTTTTTT,CASSHYRDRNTGELFF
TRBV20-1,TRBD1,few,TRBJ1-3,TGCAGTGCTAGTAGGACAGGGTCCGGAAACACCATATATTTT,CSASRTGSGNTIYF
TRBV18,.,.,TRBJ1-6,TGTGCCAGCTCACAGGGAGGGGCCGGAAGCTCACCCCTCCACTTT,CASSQGGAGSSPLHF
TRBV18,TRBD2,many,TRBJ2-7,TGTGCCAGCTCACCGTACGGCGGGGGAGCCTACGAGCAGTACTTC,CASSPYGGGAYEQYF
TRBV7-9,.,.,TRBJ1-5,TGTGCCAGCAGCCAACAGGGAGAACCTCAGCCCCAGCATTTT,CASSQQGEPQPQHF
TRBV5-1,.,few,TRBJ2-3,TGCGCCAGCAGTAGGGACGGGGGCACAGATACGCAGTATTTT,CASSRDGGTDTQYF
TRBV11-2,.,.,TRBJ2-1,TGTGCCAGCGAAGGACCATCAACGAGCAATGAGCAGTTCTTC,CASEGPSTSNEQFF
TRBV6-1,.,many,TRBJ2-4,TGTGCCAGCAGTGAAGCCCCCCTAAGACAGATCCTAGCCAAAAACATTCAGTACTTC,CASSEAPLRQILAKNIQYF
TRBV4-1,.,.,TRBJ2-1,TGCGCCAGCAGGCATAGACTGCTTTTTGATGAGCAGTTCTTC,CASRHRLLFDEQFF
TRBV9,.,many,TRBJ2-3,TGTGCCAGCGCGACGGCAACTAGCACAGATACGCAGTATTTT,CASATATSTDTQYF
TRBV12-3/TRBV12-4,TRBD2,.,TRBJ2-5,TGTGCCAGCAGTCTCGGGACTAGCGGGAGGTATGAGACCCAGTACTTC,CASSLGTSGRYETQYF
TRBV6-2/TRBV6-3,TRBD2,.,TRBJ2-7,TGTGCCAGCAGTTACTCACTAGCGGGAGCAGAGCAGTACTTC,CASSYSLAGAEQYF
TRBV11-2,.,.,TRBJ1-1,TGTGCCAGCAGCTTAGTTAACTTCGGGGGGAACACTGAAGCTTTCTTT,CASSLVNFGGNTEAFF
TRBV30,.,many,TRBJ2-3,TGTGCCTGGAGTAGGGGCGACACAGATACGCAGTATTTT,CAWSRGDTDTQYF
TRBV20-1,.,many,TRBJ2-7,TGCAGTGCTGGTGGTGCGAGGAGTACCTACGAGCAGTACTTC,CSAGGARSTYEQYF
TRBV20-1,TRBD1,many,TRBJ2-7,TGCAGTGCTAGAGAGACAGGGTCCTACGAGCAGTACTTC,CSARETGSYEQYF
TRBV7-9,.,many,TRBJ1-2,TGTGCCAGCAGCTGGTCTATGACAGACAGTGGCTACACCTTC,CASSWSMTDSGYTF
TRBV13,.,.,TRBJ2-7,TGTGCCAGCAGCTCCCAGGGTTTCTACGAGCAGTACTTC,CASSSQGFYEQYF
TRBV5-1,.,many,TRBJ1-2,TGCGCCAGCAGCGCTAACCAGGGGTCCCTGGATGGCTACACCTTC,CASSANQGSLDGYTF
TRBV7-2,.,.,TRBJ1-5,TGTGCCAGCAGCTCAACGGCGGAGGGCTTACAGCCCCAGCATTTT,CASSSTAEGLQPQHF
TRBV28,TRBD2,many,TRBJ2-7,TGTGCCAGCAGTTCTACTAGCGGGGGGGTTTACGAGCAGTACTTC,CASSSTSGGVYEQYF
TRBV29-1,.,many,TRBJ1-1,TGCAGCGTTGAAGATCCCCGGGCCCAGGGCTCGAACACTGAAGCTTTCTTT,CSVEDPRAQGSNTEAFF
TRBV5-1,.,many,TRBJ2-7,TGCGCCAGCAGCTTGACTACGGCAGGGGATGTTTACGAGCAGTACTTC,CASSLTTAGDVYEQYF
TRBV4-1,TRBD1,few,TRBJ2-1,TGCGCCAGCAGCCACCCGAAGGGGACAGGGGGAAGAGGGAATGAGCAGTTCTTC,CASSHPKGTGGRGNEQFF
TRBV20-1,TRBD2,many,TRBJ2-1,TGCAGTGCTAGAAGGCAGCGGGGGGGAGTCAGTAATGAGCAGTTCTTC,CSARRQRGGVSNEQFF
TRBV28,.,many,TRBJ2-2,TGTGCCAGCAGTTTAACAGGGAAAGTAAACACCGGGGAGCTGTTTTTT,CASSLTGKVNTGELFF
TRBV30,.,many,TRBJ1-1,TGTGCCTGGTCGGCGGGAGGGGAAGCTTTCTTT,CAWSAGGEAFF
TRBV19,.,.,TRBJ2-7,TGTGCCAGTAGTATGAGTTCATCCTCCTACGAGCAGTACTTC,CASSMSSSSYEQYF
TRBV12-3/TRBV12-4,TRBD1,.,TRBJ1-1,TGTGCCAGCAGTTTGGGGACAGCCGATGAAGCTTTCTTT,CASSLGTADEAFF
TRBV5-1,TRBD2,many,TRBJ2-3,TGCGCCAGCAGCGTCCGGACTAGCGGAGATACGCAGTATTTT,CASSVRTSGDTQYF
TRBV11-2,.,many,TRBJ2-1,TGTGCCAGCAGCTTAGAGGGCGGCGTAACCTACAATGAGCAGTTCTTC,CASSLEGGVTYNEQFF
TRBV5-1,.,many,TRBJ2-2,TGCGCCAGCAGCCTACTAGCAAGGACCGGGGAGCTGTTTTTT,CASSLLARTGELFF
TRBV7-9,TRBD1,many,TRBJ2-2,TGTGCCAGCAGCCTCGAGGGTCCGGACAGGTCAATCGAGCGACACACCGGGGAGCTGTTTTTT,CASSLEGPDRSIERHTGELFF
TRBV10-3,TRBD1,many,TRBJ2-7,TGTGCCATCAGCGCGAGCGGGGACAGGGGAAGCGGTGGGGGTTACGAGCAGTACTTC,CAISASGDRGSGGGYEQYF
TRBV11-2,.,many,TRBJ1-1,TGTGCCAGCGATCCGGGAGTTATGAACACTGAAGCTTTCTTT,CASDPGVMNTEAFF
TRBV19,.,few,TRBJ1-5,TGTGCCAGTAACCCTGGTGGGGGAACTCAGCCCCAGCATTTT,CASNPGGGTQPQHF
TRBV7-9,.,many,TRBJ1-4,TGTGCCAGCACAATCAGGGATACGCAAGAAAAACTGTTTTTT,CASTIRDTQEKLFF
TRBV3-1,.,many,TRBJ2-6,TGTGCCAGCAGCCAAGACTCTGGGGCCAACGTCCTGACTTTC,CASSQDSGANVLTF
TRBV20-1,.,many,TRBJ2-1,TGCAGTGCTAACCCAGGAGCCTACAATGAGCAGTTCTTC,CSANPGAYNEQFF
TRBV12-3/TRBV12-4,TRBD1,many,TRBJ1-3,TGTGCCAGCAGCCGGACAGGGTCTGGAAACACCATATATTTT,CASSRTGSGNTIYF
TRBV2,.,many,TRBJ1-1,TGTGCCAGCAGTGAAGCAGGGGTAGGGTACACTGAAGCTTTCTTT,CASSEAGVGYTEAFF
TRBV4-1,.,.,TRBJ1-1,TGTGCCAGCAGTTTATGGGCGACAGTCCCTGAAGCTTTCTTT,CASSLWATVPEAFF
TRBV7-2,.,.,TRBJ2-1,TGTGCCAGCAGCTTAGTGGGCGGTAGCTCCTACAATGAGCAGTCCTTC,CASSLVGGSSYNEQSF
TRBV20-1,.,.,TRBJ1-1,TGCAGTGCTTCTCCGGCGGACAGCTTGAACACTGAAGCTTTCTTT,CSASPADSLNTEAFF
TRBV15,TRBD1,many,TRBJ2-3,TGTGCCACCAGCAGTGGCCTGGACAGGGCAGAAAATACGCAGTATTTT,CATSSGLDRAENTQYF
TRBV10-3,TRBD1,many,TRBJ2-7,TGTGCCATCAGTGATCCCGCGACAGGGGGTATGGGCGAGCAGTACTTC,CAISDPATGGMGEQYF
TRBV6-2/TRBV6-3,.,few,TRBJ2-5,TGTGCCAGCAGTTACTTGACTAGTCGGGAGACCCAGTACTTC,CASSYLTSRETQYF